The 17 T cell receptor beta chains presented below share a single source sample, sequenced in a study of cytomegalovirus exposure and HLA in healthy donors (dated 2017 in TCRdb). Library preparation used the immunoSEQ multiplex PCR assay. A mixture of 60 forward primers for TCR Vbeta segments and 13 reverse primers for TCR Jbeta segments was used in the multiplex PCR. This is the immuneACCESS table as TCRdb keeps it, with only in-frame sequences that have V and J called. A part of the clones is gone; compared with another copy, unresolved V genes explain less than half, and the rest is unexplained. The sample table shows some 150,000 clones, and around 82% are seen once. The ten top clones hold around 3% of the sample. Source material: PBMCs. The source of these receptors is a young man in good health and CMV-seropositive.

This rearrangement joins TRBV7-2 to TRBJ2-7; D remains ambiguous. CDR3 length: 13 residues. Germline loops: CDR1 SGHTA, CDR2 FQGNSA. V was clipped by 3 bases and J by 5 bases, with 11 bases between them. CDR3 DNA: TGTGCCAGCAGCTTGGCCCTGTATGACGAGCAGTACTTC. This codes for CASSLALYDEQYF.

The chain recombines TRBV4-2 with TRBJ1-1; no definite D call. The V and J ends lost 4 bases and 6 bases respectively, with 6 bases between them. The germline gives CDR1 LGHNA, CDR2 YNFKEQ. This CDR3 is built from 11 residues. In DNA form, the CDR3 reads TGTGCCAGCAGCCTCGGTGCTGAAGCTTTCTTT. Its protein is CASSLGAEAFF.

The count of this clone is one. The chain recombines TRBV19 with TRBJ2-1; D remains unclear. Per the germline V gene, CDR1 is LNHDA and CDR2 is SQIVND (reference sequence). V lost 5 bases and J 0 bases, leaving 17 bases between the germline ends. The CDR3 has 17 residues. CDR3 in amino acids: CASSLMTSLSSYNEQFF. In DNA, the CDR3 is TGTGCCAGTAGTCTGATGACTTCTTTGAGCTCCTACAATGAGCAGTTCTTC. Full variable domain (missing parts from reference TRBV19 and TRBJ2-1): DGGITQSPKYLFRKEGQNVTLSCEQNLNHDAMYWYRQDPGQGLRLIYYSQIVNDFQKGDIAEGYSVSREKKESFPLTVTSAQKNPTAFYLCASSLMTSLSSYNEQFFGPGTRLTVL.

The chain carries TRBV7-8 and TRBJ1-1, with 9 bases aligning to TRBD1. Germline values: CDR1 SGHVS, CDR2 FQNEAQ. The CDR3 loop spans 15 amino acids. Germline trimming cut 3 bases from V and 2 bases from J; bases unmatched to any gene: 4. CDR3 sequence (DNA): TGTGCCAGCAGCTTCACGGACAGGGGTAACACTGAAGCTTTCTTT. As protein: CASSFTDRGNTEAFF. The full variable domain, rest sourced from reference TRBV7-8 and TRBJ1-1, is GAGVSQSPRYKVAKRGQDVALRCDPISGHVSLFWYQQALGQGPEFLTYFQNEAQLDKSGLPSDRFFAERPEGSVSTLKIQRTQQEDSAVYLCASSFTDRGNTEAFFGQGTRLTVV.

Here the CDR3 reads CASGGGPNQPQHF. CDR3 coding DNA: TGTGCCAGCGGGGGGGGGCCAAATCAGCCCCAGCATTTT. The chain recombines TRBV6-1 with TRBJ1-5; TRBD1 might be the D (6 bases). The CDR3 is made up of 13 amino acids. The V and J ends lost 8 bases and 4 bases respectively, with 12 bases between them. Germline V gives CDR1 MNHNS, CDR2 SASEGT.

The rearrangement joins TRBV9 to TRBJ2-7; 7 nucleotides line up with TRBD2. The CDR3 runs to 16 residues. J gave up 7 bases and V 2 bases, and 15 bases lay outside the gene matches. The germline V gene encodes CDR1 SGDLS and CDR2 YYNGEE. The CDR3 loop reads CASSVGEPNLGREQYF. The CDR3 DNA sequence: TGTGCCAGCAGCGTGGGGGAGCCGAACCTCGGGAGGGAGCAGTACTTC. Complete variable domain (other parts from reference TRBV9 and TRBJ2-7): DSGVTQTPKHLITATGQRVTLRCSPRSGDLSVYWYQQSLDQGLQFLIQYYNGEERAKGNILERFSAQQFPDLHSELNLSSLELGDSALYFCASSVGEPNLGREQYFGPGTRLTVT.

The CDR3 coding sequence is TGTGCCAGCAGCTTAGGTACTAGTTTCTCAACCAATGAGCAGTTCTTC. Its translation: CASSLGTSFSTNEQFF. The V call is TRBV7-2, the J call TRBJ2-1; D might be TRBD2 (5 bases). Trimming pared 1 base from V and 6 bases from J, leaving 16 bases between. The CDR3 is 16 residues long. Germline lookup yields CDR1 SGHTA and CDR2 FQGNSA.

The chain links TRBV5-1 to TRBJ2-7, with D possibly matching TRBD1 (6 bases). This CDR3 contains 14 residues. Germline V CDR1 and CDR2: SGHRS, YFSETQ. Trimming removed 4 bases at V and 0 bases at J, with 11 bases between. The CDR3 protein is CASSPGQSSYEQYF. Written as DNA, the CDR3 is TGCGCCAGCAGCCCCGGACAGAGCTCCTACGAGCAGTACTTC.

The chain has TRBV7-9 and TRBJ2-5, with D perhaps TRBD1 (6 bases). V was shortened by 6 bases and J by 3 bases, with 17 bases between the two germline ends. Germline V gene data show CDR1 as SEHNR and CDR2 as FQNEAQ (reference sequence). The CDR3 is 15 residues long. CDR3 in amino acids: CASSLLVGAEETQYF. In nucleotides, the CDR3 is TGTGCCAGCAGTCTCCTTGTGGGGGCCGAAGAGACCCAGTACTTC.

The chain uses TRBV5-1 and TRBJ1-5, with 7 bases lining up with TRBD1. Per germline, CDR1 SGHRS and CDR2 YFSETQ. CDR3 length equals 15 residues. The J segment lost 3 bases and the V segment lost 0 bases, leaving 3 bases of the junction unmatched. The DNA of the CDR3 is TGCGCCAGCAGCTTGGGGGACAGCCTCAATCAGCCCCAGCATTTT. It is translated as CASSLGDSLNQPQHF. Variable domain in full (rest from reference TRBV5-1 and TRBJ1-5): KAGVTQTPRYLIKTRGQQVTLSCSPISGHRSVSWYQQTPGQGLQFLFEYFSETQRNKGNFPGRFSGRQFSNSRSEMNVSTLELGDSALYLCASSLGDSLNQPQHFGDGTRLSIL.

This chain uses TRBV30 with TRBJ2-1; D ambiguous. Trimming shortened V by 2 bases and J by 8 bases, and 10 bases separated the two germline ends. There are 12 residues in the CDR3. Germline-derived CDR1 and CDR2 are GTSNPN and SVGIG (reference sequence). CDR3 region: CAWSTPVYEQFF. For the CDR3, the DNA is TGTGCCTGGAGTACTCCTGTATATGAGCAGTTCTTC.

The CDR3: CASSNYRGDYEQYF. For the CDR3, the DNA is TGTGCCAGCAGTAACTACAGGGGGGACTACGAGCAGTACTTC. The rearrangement links TRBV28 to TRBJ2-7; the match to TRBD1 covers 8 bases. This CDR3 comprises 14 residues. Germline-derived CDR1 and CDR2 are MDHEN and SYDVKM. V lost 5 bases to trimming and J lost 3 bases; unmatched junction nucleotides: 6.

The rearrangement joins TRBV10-1 to TRBJ2-3, with TRBD2 matching 8 bases. Germline V gene sequence: CDR1 WNHNN, CDR2 SYGVQD (reference sequence). The length of the CDR3 is 13 residues. V was clipped by 8 bases and J by 4 bases; unmatched bases: 5. The CDR3: CASAAGAADTQYF. CDR3 coding DNA: TGCGCCAGCGCAGCGGGAGCCGCAGATACGCAGTATTTT.

The chain recombines TRBV5-6 with TRBJ2-1; maybe TRBD2 (5 bases). Germline lookup yields CDR1 SGHDT and CDR2 YYEEEE. The V and J ends lost 0 bases and 15 bases respectively, with 16 bases between them. The CDR3 runs to 13 residues. The CDR3 loop reads CASSLGQSGVPFF. The CDR3 DNA reads TGTGCCAGCAGCTTGGGTCAGAGCGGTGTCCCGTTCTTC. Supplemented by reference TRBV5-6 and TRBJ2-1, the full variable domain reads DAGVTQSPTHLIKTRGQQVTLRCSPKSGHDTVSWYQQALGQGPQFIFQYYEEEERQRGNFPDRFSGHQFPNYSSELNVNALLLGDSALYLCASSLGQSGVPFFGPGTRLTVL.

The chain has TRBV13 and TRBJ1-1, with D possibly being TRBD1 (6 bases). The CDR3 contains 13 residues. V lost 5 bases and J 9 bases, leaving 16 bases between the germline ends. Per the germline V gene, CDR1 is PRHDT and CDR2 is FYEKMQ (reference sequence). The CDR3 sequence is CASSPGGAIKAFF. Here the CDR3 DNA reads TGTGCCAGCAGCCCTGGGGGGGCGATCAAAGCTTTCTTT.

The chain links TRBV2 to TRBJ2-4; D unresolved. Between the trimmed V and J ends, which lost 3 bases and 2 bases, there was a span of 11 bases. This CDR3 region has 15 residues. From germline, CDR1 is SNHLY and CDR2 FYNNEI. This CDR3 is CASSELGGSKNIQYF. In DNA, the CDR3 is TGTGCCAGCAGTGAGTTAGGCGGATCCAAAAACATTCAGTACTTC.

The V and J genes are TRBV29-1 and TRBJ1-1; 7 bases are shared with TRBD1. The germline CDR1 and CDR2 sequences are SQVTM and ANQGSEA. The CDR3 consists of 15 residues. V shed 6 bases, J shed 0 bases, and the junction held 10 bases outside the gene matches. The CDR3 bases are TGCAGCGTGAGACCGGGACAGCCCATGAACACTGAAGCTTTCTTT. This sequence encodes CSVRPGQPMNTEAFF.